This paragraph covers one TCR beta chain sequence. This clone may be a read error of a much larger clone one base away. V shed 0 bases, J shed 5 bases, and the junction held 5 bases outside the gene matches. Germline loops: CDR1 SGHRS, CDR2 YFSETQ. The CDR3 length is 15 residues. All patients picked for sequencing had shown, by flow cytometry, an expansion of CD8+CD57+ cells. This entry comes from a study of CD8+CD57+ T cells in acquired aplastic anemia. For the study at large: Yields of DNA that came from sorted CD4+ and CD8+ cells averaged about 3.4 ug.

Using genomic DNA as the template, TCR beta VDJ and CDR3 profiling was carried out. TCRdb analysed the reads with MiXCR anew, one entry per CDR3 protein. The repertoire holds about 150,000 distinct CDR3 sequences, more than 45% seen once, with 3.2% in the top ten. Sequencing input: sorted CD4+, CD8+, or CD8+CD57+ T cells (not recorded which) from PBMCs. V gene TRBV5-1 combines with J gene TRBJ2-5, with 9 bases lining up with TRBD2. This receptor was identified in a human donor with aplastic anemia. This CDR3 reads CASSLVLAGSETQYF. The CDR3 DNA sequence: TGCGCCAGCAGCTTGGTCCTAGCGGGAAGTGAGACCCAGTACTTC.